These T cell receptor beta chains were read from a single sample in a study of T cells in Graves' hyperthyroidism and ophthalmopathy. TCRdb redid the calling of the multiplex PCR reads with MiXCR, one entry per CDR3 protein. The data show 600,000 to 900,000 distinct CDR3 sequences, with over 15% seen just once and around 7.7% held by the top ten. The specimen was blood. All receptors derive from a man aged 18-30 years with Graves' hyperthyroidism. CDR3s include the opening cysteine and the closing phenylalanine or tryptophan. The D gene is left open where the match is weak. For some rows the clone size is stated as once, few or many, or as a class when expanded; others skip it.

J gene,V gene,D gene,clone size,CDR3 protein,CDR3 DNA
TRBJ2-1,TRBV5-5,NA,NA,CASTDSAPKGFYNEQFF,TGTGCCAGCACCGATTCCGCTCCGAAGGGGTTCTACAATGAGCAGTTCTTC
TRBJ2-7,TRBV7-9,NA,many,CASSLSTSSYEQYF,TGTGCCAGCAGCTTATCGACTAGCTCCTACGAGCAGTACTTC
TRBJ1-1,TRBV6-5,NA,few,CASSYEGGPLNTEAFF,TGTGCCAGCAGTTACGAGGGGGGGCCCTTGAACACTGAAGCTTTCTTT
TRBJ2-2,TRBV12-3/TRBV12-4,NA,many,CASSPPGGELPNTGELFF,TGTGCCAGCAGCCCTCCGGGGGGCGAACTTCCGAACACCGGGGAGCTGTTTTTT
TRBJ2-7,TRBV20-1,NA,many,CSALEARDPHEQYF,TGCAGTGCCCTCGAAGCGCGGGATCCGCACGAGCAGTACTTC
TRBJ2-5,TRBV27,NA,NA,CASGLNGAWETQYF,TGTGCCAGCGGTTTAAATGGTGCGTGGGAGACCCAGTACTTC
TRBJ2-1,TRBV20-1,TRBD1,few,CSATRSGQGYNEQFF,TGCAGTGCTACCCGGTCTGGACAGGGATACAATGAGCAGTTCTTC
TRBJ2-1,TRBV29-1,NA,NA,CSVGSLGSEQFF,TGCAGCGTTGGCTCACTCGGCAGTGAGCAGTTCTTC
TRBJ2-3,TRBV30,NA,NA,CAWSWRSRNHPTDTQYF,TGTGCCTGGAGTTGGAGGAGCCGGAACCACCCCACAGATACGCAGTATTTT
TRBJ1-5,TRBV9,NA,few,CASSLEGVGQPQHF,TGTGCCAGCAGCCTAGAAGGGGTGGGTCAGCCCCAGCATTTT
TRBJ2-7,TRBV9,NA,few,CASSAKSSSRVYEQYF,TGTGCCAGCAGCGCCAAATCTTCGTCCAGGGTTTACGAGCAGTACTTC
TRBJ2-1,TRBV7-9,TRBD2,few,CASITGTSGRNEQFF,TGTGCCAGCATTACCGGGACTAGCGGGAGGAATGAGCAGTTCTTC
TRBJ1-3,TRBV4-1,TRBD1,NA,CASSLDGTGRWGNTIYF,TGCGCCAGCAGCCTAGACGGGACAGGGCGATGGGGAAACACCATATATTTT
TRBJ1-4,TRBV3-1,NA,NA,CASSQRDRGEKLFF,TGTGCCAGCAGCCAAAGGGATCGTGGTGAAAAACTGTTTTTT
TRBJ2-2,TRBV30,NA,many,CAWSKGNAGELFF,TGTGCCTGGAGTAAGGGGAATGCCGGGGAGCTGTTTTTT
TRBJ2-5,TRBV12-5,TRBD2,many,CASGLTASGRWVVETQYF,TGTGCTAGTGGTTTGACCGCTAGCGGGAGATGGGTGGTAGAGACCCAGTACTTC
TRBJ2-1,TRBV2,TRBD2,NA,CAVAGVSYNEQFF,TGTGCCGTGGCGGGGGTTTCCTACAATGAGCAGTTCTTC
TRBJ2-1,TRBV20-1,TRBD2,NA,CSATGTSGGDEQFF,TGCAGTGCTACAGGGACTAGCGGTGGGGATGAGCAGTTCTTC
TRBJ2-7,TRBV7-9,TRBD2,few,CASSLVGGRAYEQYF,TGTGCCAGCAGCTTAGTCGGCGGGAGGGCCTACGAGCAGTACTTC
TRBJ2-1,TRBV29-1,NA,NA,CSVRQRRANEQFF,TGCAGCGTCCGCCAGAGGCGCGCCAATGAGCAGTTCTTC
TRBJ2-7,TRBV7-2,TRBD1,many,CASSSPDRDPYEQYF,TGTGCCAGCAGCTCCCCCGACAGGGATCCCTACGAGCAGTACTTC
TRBJ2-7,TRBV28,NA,many,CASSSVADEQYF,TGTGCCAGCAGTTCGGTAGCCGACGAGCAGTACTTC
TRBJ2-1,TRBV30,TRBD2,many,CAWSVKVHSGRAYNEQFF,TGTGCCTGGAGTGTAAAAGTCCATAGCGGGAGGGCCTACAATGAGCAGTTCTTC
TRBJ1-2,TRBV4-2,NA,many,CASSHLKGNGYTF,TGTGCCAGCAGCCATCTGAAGGGGAATGGCTACACCTTC
TRBJ1-1,TRBV10-3,NA,many,CAIRKWGTNTEAFF,TGTGCCATCCGTAAGTGGGGGACGAACACTGAAGCTTTCTTT
TRBJ2-5,TRBV29-1,NA,many,CSATRGFQETQYF,TGCAGCGCTACCAGGGGTTTCCAAGAGACCCAGTACTTC
TRBJ2-1,TRBV30,TRBD1,NA,CAWSKAGGPYEQFF,TGTGCCTGGAGTAAAGCAGGGGGCCCTTACGAGCAGTTCTTC
TRBJ2-7,TRBV27,TRBD2,many,CASSLASGAGYEQYF,TGTGCCAGCAGTTTAGCTAGCGGGGCCGGGTACGAGCAGTACTTC